One TCR beta chain is described in this entry. At the DNA level, this CDR3 is encoded by other sequences in the same sample as well. This CDR3 is built from 14 residues. Germline V CDR1 and CDR2: SGHRS, YFSETQ. J gave up 5 bases and V 3 bases, and 6 bases lay outside the gene matches. These data originate in a study of blood T cell repertoires in COVID-19. Profiling relied on immunoSEQ multiplex PCR, and the TCRdb table lists in-frame clones only, not all of them. The table shows hundreds of thousands of clones, with about 80% occurring only once. The sample comprised peripheral blood. The rearrangement uses TRBV5-1 and TRBJ2-5; TRBD1 matches 8 bases. The TCR comes from a woman aged 80 or over with acute or convalescent COVID-19. The CDR3 bases are TGCGCCAGCAGCTCCGGACAGGGCGGCGAGACCCAGTACTTC. Encoded protein: CASSSGQGGETQYF.